The sequence of this TCR beta chain was determined in a study of T cells after yellow fever vaccination. Study-wide findings and caveats: The study found a weaker secondary response that peaked faster, day 5 versus 15.

TCRdb recomputed calls from the 5' RACE reads with MiXCR, one row per CDR3 protein. This repertoire shows 100,000 to 150,000 distinct CDR3 sequences, roughly 9% found once; its top ten account for roughly 43%. In the case of this clonotype: Its antigen is currently unknown.

The source is a man aged 18 to 29 who received the YFV17D yellow fever vaccine. Here the sequenced sample was CD8+ T cells sorted from PBMCs, taken on the day of the yellow fever booster vaccination.

CDR3 DNA sequence: TGTGCCAGCGAAAGGCAGGGAGTTAGCCCCCAGCATTTT. Translated, it gives CASERQGVSPQHF. The V gene is TRBV6-1, the J gene TRBJ1-5; D perhaps matches TRBD1 (5 bases). Germline loops: CDR1 MNHNS, CDR2 SASEGT. Trimming stripped 8 bases from V and 10 bases from J, with 18 bases between. The CDR3 is 13 amino acids.